The T cell receptor beta chain described here comes from a study of blood T cell repertoires in COVID-19. This clone was counted only a few times. Germline V lookup: CDR1 MNHEY, CDR2 SVGEGT. V shed 6 bases and J shed 6 bases, with 18 bases lying between them. The CDR3 spans 15 residues. Sequencing used immunoSEQ multiplex PCR; TCRdb keeps in-frame clones, though not all of them. The data show a few hundred thousand clones, with around 90% seen just once and more than 2% held by the top ten. The sequencing sample was made of peripheral blood. The V gene is TRBV6-2 or TRBV6-3, the J gene TRBJ1-5, with D hard to call. The receptor comes from a man between 18 and 29 years old with active or convalescent COVID-19. The CDR3 nucleotides are TGTGCCAGCAGCAAACGAAATGACGGGAGTCAGCCCCAGCATTTT. It codes for CASSKRNDGSQPQHF.